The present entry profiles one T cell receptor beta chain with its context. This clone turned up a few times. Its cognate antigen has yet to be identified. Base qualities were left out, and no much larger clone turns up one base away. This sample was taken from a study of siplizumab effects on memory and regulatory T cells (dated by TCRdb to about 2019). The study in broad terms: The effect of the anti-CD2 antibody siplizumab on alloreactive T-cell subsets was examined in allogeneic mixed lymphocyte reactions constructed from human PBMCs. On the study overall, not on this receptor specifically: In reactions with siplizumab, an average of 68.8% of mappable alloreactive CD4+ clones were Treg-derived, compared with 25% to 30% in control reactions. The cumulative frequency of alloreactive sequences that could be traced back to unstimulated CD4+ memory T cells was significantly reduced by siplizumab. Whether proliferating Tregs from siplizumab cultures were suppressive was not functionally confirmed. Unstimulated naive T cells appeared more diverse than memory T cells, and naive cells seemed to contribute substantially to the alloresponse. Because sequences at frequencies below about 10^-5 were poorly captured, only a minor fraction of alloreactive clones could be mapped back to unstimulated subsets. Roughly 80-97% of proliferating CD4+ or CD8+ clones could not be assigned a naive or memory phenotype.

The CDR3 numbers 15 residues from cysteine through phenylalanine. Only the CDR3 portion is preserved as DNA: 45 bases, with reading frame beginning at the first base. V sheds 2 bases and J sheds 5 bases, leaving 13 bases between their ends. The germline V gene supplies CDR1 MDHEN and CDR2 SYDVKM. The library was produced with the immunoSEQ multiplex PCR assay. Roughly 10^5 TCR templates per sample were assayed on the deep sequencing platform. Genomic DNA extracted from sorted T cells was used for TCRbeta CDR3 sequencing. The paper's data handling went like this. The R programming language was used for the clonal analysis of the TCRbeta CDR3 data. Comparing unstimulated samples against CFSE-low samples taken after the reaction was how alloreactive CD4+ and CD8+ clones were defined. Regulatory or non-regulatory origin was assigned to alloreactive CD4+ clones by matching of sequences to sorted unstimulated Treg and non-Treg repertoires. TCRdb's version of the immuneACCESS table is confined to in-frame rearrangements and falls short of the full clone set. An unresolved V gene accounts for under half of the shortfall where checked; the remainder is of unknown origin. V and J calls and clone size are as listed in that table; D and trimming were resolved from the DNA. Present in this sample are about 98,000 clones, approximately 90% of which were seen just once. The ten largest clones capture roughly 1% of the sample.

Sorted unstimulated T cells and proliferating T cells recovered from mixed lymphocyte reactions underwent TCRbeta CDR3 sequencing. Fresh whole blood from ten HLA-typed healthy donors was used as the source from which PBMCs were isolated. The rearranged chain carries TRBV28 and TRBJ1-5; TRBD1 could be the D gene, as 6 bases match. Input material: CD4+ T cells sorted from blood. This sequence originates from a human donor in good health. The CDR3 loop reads CASSLLDREDQPQHF. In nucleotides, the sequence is TGTGCCAGCAGTTTACTGGACAGAGAGGATCAGCCCCAGCATTTT.